What follows is one TCR beta chain and its context. Antigen specificity is unknown. The record originates from a study of CD8+ T cells in alopecia areata. Sorting of PBMCs yielded the CD4+ and CD8+ T cells. V shed 4 bases and J 0 bases; nucleotides not matched to a gene: 7. The germline CDR1 and CDR2 sequences are SGHDT and YYEEEE. This CDR3 has 15 amino acids. RNA was isolated and reverse transcribed to cDNA, the sequencing template. The assay was immunoSEQ multiplex PCR, and TCRdb's table has in-frame clones only and misses some. The table has fewer than 110,000 clones, less than 70% seen once. Study outcomes and limitations: Mouse data revealed clearer TCR sharing than patient data did, a gap possibly tied to HLA. Affected lesional scalp, above all in alopecia totalis/universalis, was more clonal than normal scalp. There were also resident alphabeta T cells of normal skin sequenced in scalp samples.

The gene calls are TRBV5-6 and TRBJ2-7, with 7 bases aligning to TRBD1. This TCR was recovered from a human donor in good health. Sequenced input: CD4+ T cells sorted from blood. CDR3: CASSGTGTASYEQYF. The CDR3 nucleotides read TGTGCCAGCAGCGGCACCGGGACAGCCTCCTACGAGCAGTACTTC.